These T cell receptor beta chains were read from a single sample in a study of cytomegalovirus exposure and HLA in healthy donors. Clones were read by immunoSEQ multiplex PCR, and TCRdb kept only the in-frame ones, dropping some. The table has approximately 170,000 clones, roughly four fifths seen once. Material for sequencing was PBMCs. The receptors originated from a woman younger than 45 in good health and CMV-seropositive. Each CDR3 is given with its conserved first and last residue. A D gene is named only where the DNA matches it firmly.

j_call	d_call	v_call	cdr3_aa
TRBJ2-7	TRBD2	TRBV7-2	CASSFTSGDYEQYF
TRBJ1-2	-	TRBV9	CASSGSGYTF
TRBJ2-7	-	TRBV6-5	CASSASGGLSYEQYF
TRBJ1-1	-	TRBV28	CASSVSGIPYTEAFF
TRBJ2-1	TRBD2	TRBV28	CASSPPGLAGVIGEQFF
TRBJ2-3	-	TRBV28	CASSSRTTRSTDTQYF
TRBJ2-3	TRBD2	TRBV6-9	CASSYWARGGIDTQYF
TRBJ2-1	-	TRBV4-1	CASSQVRTADEQFF
TRBJ2-6	TRBD1	TRBV28	CASRGQGLSGANVLTF
TRBJ2-2	-	TRBV28	CASSSRTTNTGELFF